A selection of T cell receptor beta chains follows, all from one sample in a study of early T cells in non-severe SARS-CoV-2 infection. TCRdb reanalysed the 5' RACE reads using MiXCR and keeps one entry per CDR3 protein. The table shows tens of thousands of distinct CDR3 sequences, with 5.4% occurring only once. Input material: whole blood. These receptors originate from an adult who was a healthcare worker with PCR-confirmed SARS-CoV-2 infection or an uninfected control (not recorded which). Each CDR3 is given with its conserved first and last residue. The order of the fields is clone size, V gene, J gene, D gene, CDR3 protein, CDR3 DNA. The D gene is left open where the match is weak. Only some rows state a clone size, as once, few, many or a class for expanded clones.

clone size: many; V gene: TRBV10-2; J gene: TRBJ1-2; D gene: -; CDR3 protein: CASSEPVAVAGYTF; CDR3 DNA: TGCGCCAGCAGTGAGCCCGTGGCCGTGGCGGGCTACACCTTC
clone size: many; V gene: TRBV7-2; J gene: TRBJ1-3; D gene: -; CDR3 protein: CASSPRTGRRGNTIYF; CDR3 DNA: TGTGCCAGCAGCCCCCGAACAGGACGTCGTGGAAACACCATATATTTT
clone size: -; V gene: TRBV4-2; J gene: TRBJ1-1; D gene: -; CDR3 protein: CASSQDANMNTEAFF; CDR3 DNA: TGTGCCAGCAGCCAAGATGCGAACATGAACACTGAAGCTTTCTTT
clone size: many; V gene: TRBV9; J gene: TRBJ2-7; D gene: -; CDR3 protein: CASSVDSSPYEQYF; CDR3 DNA: TGTGCCAGCAGCGTTGACAGTAGCCCTTACGAGCAGTACTTC
clone size: many; V gene: TRBV5-4; J gene: TRBJ2-6; D gene: -; CDR3 protein: CASSFPGSGANVLTF; CDR3 DNA: TGTGCCAGCAGCTTCCCGGGCTCCGGGGCCAACGTCCTGACTTTC
clone size: many; V gene: TRBV20-1; J gene: TRBJ2-4; D gene: -; CDR3 protein: CSARDPAGRVLAKNIQYF; CDR3 DNA: TGCAGTGCTAGAGATCCGGCGGGCAGGGTTTTGGCCAAAAACATTCAGTACTTC
clone size: many; V gene: TRBV20-1; J gene: TRBJ2-3; D gene: -; CDR3 protein: CSASSRTLSGTDTQYF; CDR3 DNA: TGCAGTGCTAGTTCCAGGACCCTTTCCGGCACAGATACGCAGTATTTT
clone size: many; V gene: TRBV12-3/TRBV12-4; J gene: TRBJ2-7; D gene: -; CDR3 protein: CASSLGVWTNSYEQYF; CDR3 DNA: TGTGCCAGCAGTTTAGGAGTCTGGACAAACTCCTACGAGCAGTACTTC
clone size: many; V gene: TRBV11-2; J gene: TRBJ2-5; D gene: -; CDR3 protein: CASSLDLGRETQYF; CDR3 DNA: TGTGCCAGCAGCTTAGATCTGGGGAGGGAGACCCAGTACTTC
clone size: few; V gene: TRBV11-2; J gene: TRBJ2-3; D gene: -; CDR3 protein: CASSRGAHTDTQYF; CDR3 DNA: TGTGCCAGCAGCCGGGGGGCCCACACAGATACGCAGTATTTT
clone size: many; V gene: TRBV19; J gene: TRBJ2-1; D gene: TRBD2; CDR3 protein: CASSRRASGNYEQFF; CDR3 DNA: TGTGCCAGTAGTCGAAGGGCTAGCGGGAATTATGAGCAGTTCTTC
clone size: -; V gene: TRBV30; J gene: TRBJ2-7; D gene: TRBD1; CDR3 protein: CAYNRGLVEQYF; CDR3 DNA: TGTGCCTACAACAGGGGGCTGGTCGAGCAGTACTTC
clone size: -; V gene: TRBV6-2/TRBV6-3; J gene: TRBJ2-7; D gene: TRBD1; CDR3 protein: CASSYFNPTGGAEQYF; CDR3 DNA: TGTGCCAGCAGTTACTTCAACCCCACAGGGGGCGCCGAGCAGTACTTC
clone size: -; V gene: TRBV6-2/TRBV6-3; J gene: TRBJ2-5; D gene: -; CDR3 protein: CASSYVATQETQYF; CDR3 DNA: TGTGCCAGCAGTTACGTGGCCACCCAAGAGACCCAGTACTTC
clone size: many; V gene: TRBV5-5; J gene: TRBJ2-7; D gene: TRBD2; CDR3 protein: CASSLDVGLAGEPYEQYF; CDR3 DNA: TGTGCCAGCAGCTTAGATGTGGGGCTAGCGGGCGAACCCTACGAGCAGTACTTC
clone size: many; V gene: TRBV10-3; J gene: TRBJ1-1; D gene: TRBD1; CDR3 protein: CAISTGVEAFF; CDR3 DNA: TGTGCCATCAGTACAGGGGTAGAAGCTTTCTTT
clone size: medium-sized; V gene: TRBV7-9; J gene: TRBJ2-5; D gene: -; CDR3 protein: CASSPAREEETQYF; CDR3 DNA: TGTGCCAGCAGCCCCGCCCGGGAAGAAGAGACCCAGTACTTC
clone size: many; V gene: TRBV28; J gene: TRBJ2-7; D gene: TRBD1; CDR3 protein: CASSARTGGIREQYF; CDR3 DNA: TGTGCCAGCAGTGCTAGGACAGGGGGCATTCGGGAGCAGTACTTC
clone size: -; V gene: TRBV7-9; J gene: TRBJ2-3; D gene: TRBD2; CDR3 protein: CASSYLGTSGGAGSTDTQYF; CDR3 DNA: TGTGCCAGCAGCTACCTAGGCACTAGCGGGGGGGCCGGTTCGACAGATACGCAGTATTTT
clone size: -; V gene: TRBV28; J gene: TRBJ2-1; D gene: -; CDR3 protein: CASSLAVYNEQFF; CDR3 DNA: TGTGCCAGCAGTTTAGCGGTCTACAATGAGCAGTTCTTC
clone size: many; V gene: TRBV5-1; J gene: TRBJ1-6; D gene: TRBD1; CDR3 protein: CASSPLPTGGVMTLHF; CDR3 DNA: TGCGCCAGCAGCCCGCTACCGACAGGGGGGGTTATGACCCTCCACTTT
clone size: few; V gene: TRBV7-3; J gene: TRBJ1-1; D gene: -; CDR3 protein: CASSLGPAPGTEAFF; CDR3 DNA: TGTGCCAGCAGCTTAGGACCCGCTCCGGGCACTGAAGCTTTCTTT
clone size: many; V gene: TRBV7-3; J gene: TRBJ1-3; D gene: TRBD1; CDR3 protein: CASSLSGGYGNTIYF; CDR3 DNA: TGTGCCAGCAGCTTATCAGGGGGCTATGGAAACACCATATATTTT
clone size: -; V gene: TRBV7-2; J gene: TRBJ1-2; D gene: -; CDR3 protein: CASTTAGGGRKYGYTF; CDR3 DNA: TGTGCCAGCACCACCGCCGGAGGGGGTAGAAAGTATGGCTACACCTTC
clone size: many; V gene: TRBV30; J gene: TRBJ1-5; D gene: -; CDR3 protein: CAWDRNGNQPQHF; CDR3 DNA: TGTGCCTGGGACAGGAACGGGAATCAGCCCCAGCATTTT
clone size: many; V gene: TRBV30; J gene: TRBJ2-6; D gene: -; CDR3 protein: CAKNAGANVLTF; CDR3 DNA: TGTGCGAAGAATGCCGGGGCCAACGTCCTGACTTTC
clone size: many; V gene: TRBV19; J gene: TRBJ1-5; D gene: TRBD1; CDR3 protein: CASIGQGDQPQHF; CDR3 DNA: TGTGCCAGTATCGGGCAGGGGGATCAGCCCCAGCATTTT
clone size: few; V gene: TRBV5-1; J gene: TRBJ2-3; D gene: TRBD2; CDR3 protein: CASSLAASGRADTQYF; CDR3 DNA: TGCGCCAGCAGCTTGGCCGCTAGCGGGAGGGCAGATACGCAGTATTTT
clone size: few; V gene: TRBV6-5; J gene: TRBJ1-2; D gene: -; CDR3 protein: CASMPTSNYGYTF; CDR3 DNA: TGTGCCAGCATGCCAACTTCTAACTATGGCTACACCTTC
clone size: many; V gene: TRBV2; J gene: TRBJ1-5; D gene: -; CDR3 protein: CASSGTGNQPQHF; CDR3 DNA: TGTGCCAGCAGTGGGACAGGCAATCAGCCCCAGCATTTT
clone size: many; V gene: TRBV20-1; J gene: TRBJ2-1; D gene: -; CDR3 protein: CSARGGLRGYNEQFF; CDR3 DNA: TGCAGTGCTAGGGGCGGCCTTAGGGGCTACAATGAGCAGTTCTTC
clone size: many; V gene: TRBV4-2; J gene: TRBJ2-3; D gene: TRBD1; CDR3 protein: CASSLTGEDTQYF; CDR3 DNA: TGTGCCAGCAGCTTAACAGGGGAGGATACGCAGTATTTT
clone size: many; V gene: TRBV20-1; J gene: TRBJ1-6; D gene: -; CDR3 protein: CSASISGDNSPLHF; CDR3 DNA: TGCAGTGCTAGCATATCCGGGGATAATTCACCCCTCCACTTT
clone size: -; V gene: TRBV10-1; J gene: TRBJ2-7; D gene: TRBD2; CDR3 protein: CASSGGSGLAGPYVYEQYF; CDR3 DNA: TGCGCCAGCAGTGGGGGATCGGGTCTAGCGGGACCCTACGTATACGAGCAGTACTTC
clone size: -; V gene: TRBV12-5; J gene: TRBJ2-1; D gene: -; CDR3 protein: CASGLNAGWNEQFF; CDR3 DNA: TGTGCTAGTGGTCTGAATGCAGGCTGGAATGAGCAGTTCTTC
clone size: many; V gene: TRBV10-1; J gene: TRBJ2-7; D gene: TRBD2; CDR3 protein: CASRTGTSGRPGSYEQYF; CDR3 DNA: TGCGCCAGCAGGACCGGGACTAGCGGGAGGCCCGGCTCCTACGAGCAGTACTTC
clone size: many; V gene: TRBV12-3/TRBV12-4; J gene: TRBJ2-1; D gene: TRBD1; CDR3 protein: CASKGTGAVSYNEQFF; CDR3 DNA: TGTGCCAGCAAAGGGACAGGGGCTGTCTCTTACAATGAGCAGTTCTTC
clone size: few; V gene: TRBV28; J gene: TRBJ2-1; D gene: -; CDR3 protein: CASSPGGGSYNEQFF; CDR3 DNA: TGTGCCAGCTCACCCGGGGGAGGTTCCTACAATGAGCAGTTCTTC
clone size: many; V gene: TRBV11-1; J gene: TRBJ1-6; D gene: TRBD1; CDR3 protein: CASSPGTGNSPLHF; CDR3 DNA: TGTGCCAGCAGTCCCGGGACAGGAAATTCACCCCTCCACTTT
clone size: many; V gene: TRBV3-1; J gene: TRBJ2-7; D gene: -; CDR3 protein: CASSQGSYEQYF; CDR3 DNA: TGTGCCAGCAGCCAAGGAAGTTACGAGCAGTACTTC
clone size: many; V gene: TRBV20-1; J gene: TRBJ2-5; D gene: TRBD1; CDR3 protein: CSALGQAFRETQYF; CDR3 DNA: TGCAGTGCTTTGGGACAGGCCTTTAGGGAGACCCAGTACTTC
clone size: -; V gene: TRBV3-1; J gene: TRBJ1-1; D gene: -; CDR3 protein: CASSQAGHNTEAFF; CDR3 DNA: TGTGCCAGCAGCCAAGCCGGACACAACACTGAAGCTTTCTTT
clone size: many; V gene: TRBV4-3; J gene: TRBJ2-1; D gene: TRBD2; CDR3 protein: CASSQWVGAGGDNEQFF; CDR3 DNA: TGCGCCAGCAGCCAGTGGGTAGGAGCGGGGGGTGACAATGAGCAGTTCTTC
clone size: -; V gene: TRBV4-3; J gene: TRBJ1-1; D gene: -; CDR3 protein: CASSQAAQYYTEAFF; CDR3 DNA: TGCGCCAGCAGCCAAGCTGCACAGTACTACACTGAAGCTTTCTTT
clone size: few; V gene: TRBV5-1; J gene: TRBJ1-4; D gene: -; CDR3 protein: CASSLRQREKLFF; CDR3 DNA: TGCGCCAGCAGCCTCCGACAGAGAGAAAAACTGTTTTTT
clone size: -; V gene: TRBV7-6; J gene: TRBJ2-1; D gene: TRBD2; CDR3 protein: CASSLEGSGRARASYNEQFF; CDR3 DNA: TGTGCCAGCAGCTTAGAAGGTAGCGGGAGGGCCAGGGCCTCCTACAATGAGCAGTTCTTC
clone size: -; V gene: TRBV7-3; J gene: TRBJ2-2; D gene: -; CDR3 protein: CASSRLASTGELFF; CDR3 DNA: TGTGCCAGCAGCCGGCTAGCGAGCACCGGGGAGCTGTTTTTT
clone size: -; V gene: TRBV20-1; J gene: TRBJ2-1; D gene: TRBD2; CDR3 protein: CSASGGVREQFF; CDR3 DNA: TGCAGTGCTAGCGGGGGGGTACGGGAGCAGTTCTTC
clone size: many; V gene: TRBV4-2; J gene: TRBJ2-2; D gene: -; CDR3 protein: CASSRSLRDTSTGELFF; CDR3 DNA: TGTGCCAGCAGCCGCTCCCTCCGGGACACGAGCACCGGGGAGCTGTTTTTT
clone size: many; V gene: TRBV20-1; J gene: TRBJ1-2; D gene: TRBD1; CDR3 protein: CSARDRAYGYTF; CDR3 DNA: TGCAGTGCTCGGGACAGGGCCTATGGCTACACCTTC
clone size: many; V gene: TRBV11-2; J gene: TRBJ1-4; D gene: -; CDR3 protein: CASSLDKLAPGKTGKLFF; CDR3 DNA: TGTGCCAGCAGCTTAGATAAGCTGGCCCCAGGGAAAACGGGAAAACTGTTTTTT
clone size: many; V gene: TRBV5-1; J gene: TRBJ2-5; D gene: -; CDR3 protein: CASSGAVSLQETQYF; CDR3 DNA: TGCGCCAGTTCGGGGGCGGTCTCATTACAAGAGACCCAGTACTTC
clone size: many; V gene: TRBV9; J gene: TRBJ1-4; D gene: -; CDR3 protein: CASSVSPREKLFF; CDR3 DNA: TGTGCCAGCAGCGTAAGCCCAAGAGAAAAACTGTTTTTT
clone size: few; V gene: TRBV7-2; J gene: TRBJ2-1; D gene: TRBD2; CDR3 protein: CASSLAFGLAGTEQFF; CDR3 DNA: TGTGCCAGCAGCTTAGCATTCGGACTAGCGGGAACTGAGCAGTTCTTC
clone size: -; V gene: TRBV28; J gene: TRBJ2-3; D gene: TRBD2; CDR3 protein: CASIPTSGETDTQYF; CDR3 DNA: TGTGCCAGCATACCGACTAGCGGGGAGACAGATACGCAGTATTTT